This record looks at one T cell receptor beta chain sequence and its context. The table lists this clonotype with many counts. Its antigen remains undetermined. Per-nucleotide qualities are absent, and no much larger clonotype sits a single base away. The sample belongs to a study of T cells after yellow fever vaccination (dated 2019 in TCRdb). Broadly, across the study: The SMART-Seq v4 Ultra Low Input RNA kit was used to prepare libraries from fractions with low cell numbers. Bulk TCR alpha and beta repertoires were sequenced longitudinally to track T-cell clones before and after primary and booster YFV17D yellow fever vaccination. Two healthy male donors made up the cohort, one aged 18 to 30 years and the other aged 30 to 40 years. Blood was collected at multiple timepoints before and after primary and secondary immunization, and bulk PBMC replicates and cell subsets were isolated.

Interpreted using the paper, the treatment or condition label stands for: live attenuated yellow fever vaccine strain. PBMCs were isolated from peripheral blood using a standard Ficoll-Paque protocol. CD4 and CD8 T-cell fractions were isolated with Dynabeads CD4 and CD8 positive selection kits. TriZol was used to extract RNA from bulk PBMCs, from CD4 and CD8 fractions, and from dextramer-positive and dextramer-negative fractions. Study-wide findings and limitations: The study included only a couple of donors, which limits how far the findings can be generalized. The secondary T-cell response was found to be weaker but faster than the primary response, with a peak reached on day 5 rather than on day 15. Because abundant contaminating clonotypes from the bulk population could be contained in FACS-sorted repertoires, computational filtering was required. Most clones expanded after primary vaccination (96% of CD4 and around 88% of CD8) were re-detected after the booster, suggesting that broad memory maintenance occurred. A small fraction of clonotypes appeared in both the CD4 and CD8 compartments, likely as a result of convergent recombination.

The run used an Illumina NovaSeq 6000. TCR cDNA was synthesized by 5'RACE template switching, which introduced a universal primer site and unique molecular identifiers. Priming of cDNA synthesis was performed from both the TCR alpha and TCR beta constant segments. Library amplification involved two PCR steps, and the second step added sample barcodes and sequencing adapters. Sequencing of libraries was done on Illumina HiSeq 2500 (2x100 bp) or NovaSeq (2x150 bp). For the original study's pipeline: Reads were demultiplexed and collapsed into UMI consensus sequences with MIGEC, and V(D)J alignment was performed with MiXCR. Using edgeR on replicate PBMC samples, clonotypes were called vaccine-responding if FDR was below 0.01 and the log2 fold change was above 5 up to day 15. Bulk clonotypes were assigned CD4 or CD8 identity according to which sequenced CD4 or CD8 repertoire held them at higher abundance. TCRdb reanalyzed the raw reads on its own, using fastp at Q25 for trimming and MiXCR for clone calling, and kept in-frame beta chains. CDR3 protein sequences are deduplicated, and each keeps its most common genes and DNA. It is TCRdb's table, rather than the study itself, that gives the V and J calls and clone size. The sample contains about 320,000 distinct CDR3 sequences, 12% of them found a single time. 2.5% to 4% of the sample is held by the ten biggest clonotypes.

From the cysteine through the phenylalanine, the CDR3 covers 13 amino acids. The sequence is cut down to CDR3 DNA, 39 bases in frame from base 1. CDR1 and CDR2, per the germline V gene (reference sequence), are DFQATT and SNEGSKA. Trimming at the junction amounts to 3 bases on V and 7 bases on J, and the germline ends lie 13 bases apart. The input for sequencing was CD4+ T cells sorted from PBMCs, taken 15 days after the yellow fever booster vaccination. The receptor's source is a man aged 18 to 29 who received the YFV17D yellow fever vaccine. The rearranged chain carries TRBV20-1 and TRBJ1-5; D gene: possibly TRBD1, on 5 matching bases. The DNA is TGCAGTGCTAGTAGCAGGGTTGGGCAGCCCCAGCATTTT. It encodes CSASSRVGQPQHF.